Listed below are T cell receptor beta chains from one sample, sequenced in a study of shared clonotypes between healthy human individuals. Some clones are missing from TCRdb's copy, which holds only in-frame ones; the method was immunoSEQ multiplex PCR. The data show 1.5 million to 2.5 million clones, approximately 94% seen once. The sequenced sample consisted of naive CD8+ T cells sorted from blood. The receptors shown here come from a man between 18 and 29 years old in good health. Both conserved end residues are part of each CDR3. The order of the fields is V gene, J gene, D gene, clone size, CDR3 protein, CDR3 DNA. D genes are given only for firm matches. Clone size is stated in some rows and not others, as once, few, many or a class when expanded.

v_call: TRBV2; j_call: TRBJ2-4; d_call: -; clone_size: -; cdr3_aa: CASSEGPWGKNIQYF; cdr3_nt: TGTGCCAGCAGTGAAGGCCCTTGGGGCAAAAACATTCAGTACTTC
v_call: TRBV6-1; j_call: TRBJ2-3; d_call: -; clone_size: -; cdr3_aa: CASSELGEGTDTQYF; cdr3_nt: TGTGCCAGCAGTGAACTTGGGGAAGGCACAGATACGCAGTATTTT
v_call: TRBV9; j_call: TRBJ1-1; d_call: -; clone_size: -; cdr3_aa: CASSPWGGSTEAFF; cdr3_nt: TGTGCCAGCAGCCCCTGGGGGGGCAGCACTGAAGCTTTCTTT
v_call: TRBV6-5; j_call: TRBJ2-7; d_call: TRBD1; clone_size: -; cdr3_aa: CASSYFQGVEGEQYF; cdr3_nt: TGTGCCAGCAGTTACTTCCAGGGGGTTGAGGGCGAGCAGTACTTC
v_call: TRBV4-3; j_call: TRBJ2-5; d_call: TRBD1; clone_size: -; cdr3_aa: CASSQLTGVGETQYF; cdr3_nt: TGCGCCAGCAGCCAACTGACAGGGGTTGGAGAGACCCAGTACTTC
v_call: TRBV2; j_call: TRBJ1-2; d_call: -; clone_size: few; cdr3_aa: CASSEAWIYGYTF; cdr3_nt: TGTGCCAGCAGTGAAGCCTGGATTTATGGCTACACCTTC
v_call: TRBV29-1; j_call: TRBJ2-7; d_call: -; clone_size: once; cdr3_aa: CSVGDSYYEQYF; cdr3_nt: TGCAGCGTTGGTGACAGTTACTACGAGCAGTACTTC
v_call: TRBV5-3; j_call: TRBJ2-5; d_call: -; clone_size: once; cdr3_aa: CARSLASVYLQETQYF; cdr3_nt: TGTGCCAGAAGCTTGGCGAGCGTATACCTCCAAGAGACCCAGTACTTC
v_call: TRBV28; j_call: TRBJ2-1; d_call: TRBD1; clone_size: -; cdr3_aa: CASREDRGVVEQFF; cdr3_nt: TGTGCCAGCAGAGAAGACAGGGGGGTAGTAGAGCAGTTCTTC
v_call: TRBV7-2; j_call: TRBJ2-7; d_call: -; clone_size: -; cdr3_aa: CASSTSSYEQYF; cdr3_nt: TGTGCCAGCAGCACGAGCTCCTACGAGCAGTACTTC
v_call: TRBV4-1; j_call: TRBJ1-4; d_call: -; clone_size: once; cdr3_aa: CASSQVGGGEKLFF; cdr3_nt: TGCGCCAGCAGCCAAGTGGGGGGGGGTGAAAAACTGTTTTTT
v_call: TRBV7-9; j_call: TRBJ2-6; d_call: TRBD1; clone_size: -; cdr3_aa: CASSARTGPVYGANVLTF; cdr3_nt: TGTGCCAGCAGCGCGCGGACAGGGCCTGTCTATGGGGCCAACGTCCTGACTTTC
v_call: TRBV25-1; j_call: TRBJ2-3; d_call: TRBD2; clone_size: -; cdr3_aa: CASSEWVAGADTQYF; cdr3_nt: TGTGCCAGCAGTGAATGGGTCGCGGGGGCAGATACGCAGTATTTT
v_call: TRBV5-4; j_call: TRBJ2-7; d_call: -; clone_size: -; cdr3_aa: CASSLGVGTYEQYF; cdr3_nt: TGTGCCAGCAGCTTGGGGGTCGGAACCTACGAGCAGTACTTC
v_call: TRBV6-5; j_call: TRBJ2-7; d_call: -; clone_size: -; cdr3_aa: CATSVGVHEQYF; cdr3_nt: TGTGCAACGTCCGTGGGGGTACACGAGCAGTACTTC
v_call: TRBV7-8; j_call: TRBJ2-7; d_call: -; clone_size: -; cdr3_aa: CASSLWTGDYTYEQYF; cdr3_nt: TGTGCCAGCAGCTTGTGGACGGGGGATTATACCTACGAGCAGTACTTC
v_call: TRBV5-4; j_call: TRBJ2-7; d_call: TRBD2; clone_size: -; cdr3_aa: CASSLASGGLGDEQYF; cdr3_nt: TGTGCCAGCAGCTTGGCTAGCGGGGGCCTAGGGGACGAGCAGTACTTC
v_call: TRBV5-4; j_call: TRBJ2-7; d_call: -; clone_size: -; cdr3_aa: CASSFYRAEQYF; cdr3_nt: TGTGCCAGCAGCTTCTATCGGGCCGAGCAGTACTTC
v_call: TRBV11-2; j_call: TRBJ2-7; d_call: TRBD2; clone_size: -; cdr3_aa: CASSFGRGLAGVSEQYF; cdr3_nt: TGTGCCAGCAGCTTCGGGAGGGGACTAGCGGGAGTTTCCGAGCAGTACTTC
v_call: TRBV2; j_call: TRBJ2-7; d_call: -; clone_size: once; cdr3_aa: CASSVSMASSYEQYF; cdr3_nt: TGTGCCAGCAGTGTTAGTATGGCTAGCTCCTACGAGCAGTACTTC
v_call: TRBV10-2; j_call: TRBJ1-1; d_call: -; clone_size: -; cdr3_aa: CASSEPRGLNTEAFF; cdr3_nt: TGCGCCAGCAGTGAGCCCAGGGGCTTGAACACTGAAGCTTTCTTT
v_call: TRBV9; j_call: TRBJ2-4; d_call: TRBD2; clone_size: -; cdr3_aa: CASSSPASGSRNIQYF; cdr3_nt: TGTGCCAGCAGCTCGCCGGCTAGCGGGAGCAGAAACATTCAGTACTTC
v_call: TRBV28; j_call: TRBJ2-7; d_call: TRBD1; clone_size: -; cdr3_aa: CASTGDSYLLYEQYF; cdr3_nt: TGTGCCAGCACTGGGGACAGCTATCTTCTCTACGAGCAGTACTTC
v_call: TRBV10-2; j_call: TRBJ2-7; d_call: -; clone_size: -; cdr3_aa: CASSETSSTELEDF; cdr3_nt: TGCGCCAGCAGTGAAACGTCGTCCACGGAACTCGAAGACTTC
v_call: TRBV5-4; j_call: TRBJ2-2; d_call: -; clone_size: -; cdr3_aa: CAIPEGDANTGELFF; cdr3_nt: TGTGCCATCCCGGAGGGGGATGCGAACACCGGGGAGCTGTTTTTT
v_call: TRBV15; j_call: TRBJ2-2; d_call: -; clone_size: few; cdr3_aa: CATSEGQNTGELFF; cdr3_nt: TGTGCCACCAGCGAGGGACAGAACACCGGGGAGCTGTTTTTT
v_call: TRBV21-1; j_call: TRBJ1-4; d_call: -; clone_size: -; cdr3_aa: CASSKETDANEKLFF; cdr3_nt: TGTGCCAGCAGCAAAGAGACGGATGCTAATGAAAAACTGTTTTTT
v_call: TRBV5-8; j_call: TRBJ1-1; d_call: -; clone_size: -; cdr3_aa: CASNVGWGDTEAFF; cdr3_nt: TGTGCCAGCAACGTTGGGTGGGGGGACACTGAAGCTTTCTTT
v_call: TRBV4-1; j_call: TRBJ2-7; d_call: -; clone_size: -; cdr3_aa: CASSQVGALGEQYF; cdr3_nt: TGCGCCAGCAGCCAAGTTGGTGCCCTTGGGGAGCAGTACTTC
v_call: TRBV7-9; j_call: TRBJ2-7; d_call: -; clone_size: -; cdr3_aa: CASSTPVVGLFDEQYF; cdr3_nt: TGTGCCAGCAGCACTCCCGTGGTAGGACTCTTCGACGAGCAGTACTTC
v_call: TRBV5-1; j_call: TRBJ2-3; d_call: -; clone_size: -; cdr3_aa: CASSPSTGADTQYF; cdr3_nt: TGCGCCAGCAGCCCGAGCACCGGTGCAGATACGCAGTATTTT
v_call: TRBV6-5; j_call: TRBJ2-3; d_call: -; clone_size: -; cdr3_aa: CASSPISGSTDTQYF; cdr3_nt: TGTGCCAGCAGTCCGATTAGCGGAAGCACAGATACGCAGTATTTT
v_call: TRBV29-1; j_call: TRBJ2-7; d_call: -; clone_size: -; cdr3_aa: CSVASATYEQYF; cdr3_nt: TGCAGCGTTGCGTCAGCGACCTACGAGCAGTACTTC
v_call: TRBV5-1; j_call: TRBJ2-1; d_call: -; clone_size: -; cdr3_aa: CASSLWADNEQFF; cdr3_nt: TGCGCCAGCAGCTTGTGGGCAGACAATGAGCAGTTCTTC
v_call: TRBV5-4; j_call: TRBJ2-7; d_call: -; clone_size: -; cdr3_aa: CASSSGDTESEYF; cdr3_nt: TGTGCCAGCAGCTCCGGGGACACCGAGTCGGAGTACTTC
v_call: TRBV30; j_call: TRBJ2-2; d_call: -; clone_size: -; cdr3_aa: CAWSDPGELFF; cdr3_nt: TGTGCCTGGAGTGATCCCGGGGAGCTGTTTTTT
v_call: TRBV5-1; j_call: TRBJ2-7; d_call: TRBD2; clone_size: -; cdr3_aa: CASSLDPGTSDSYEQYF; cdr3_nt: TGCGCCAGCAGCTTGGACCCCGGGACTAGCGACTCCTACGAGCAGTACTTC
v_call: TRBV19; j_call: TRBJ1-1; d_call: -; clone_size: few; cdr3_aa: CAADAGMNTEAFF; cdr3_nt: TGTGCCGCCGACGCCGGGATGAACACTGAAGCTTTCTTT
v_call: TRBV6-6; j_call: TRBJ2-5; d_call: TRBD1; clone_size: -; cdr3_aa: CASTGWTGYRETQYF; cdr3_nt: TGTGCCAGTACAGGCTGGACAGGGTACAGAGAGACCCAGTACTTC